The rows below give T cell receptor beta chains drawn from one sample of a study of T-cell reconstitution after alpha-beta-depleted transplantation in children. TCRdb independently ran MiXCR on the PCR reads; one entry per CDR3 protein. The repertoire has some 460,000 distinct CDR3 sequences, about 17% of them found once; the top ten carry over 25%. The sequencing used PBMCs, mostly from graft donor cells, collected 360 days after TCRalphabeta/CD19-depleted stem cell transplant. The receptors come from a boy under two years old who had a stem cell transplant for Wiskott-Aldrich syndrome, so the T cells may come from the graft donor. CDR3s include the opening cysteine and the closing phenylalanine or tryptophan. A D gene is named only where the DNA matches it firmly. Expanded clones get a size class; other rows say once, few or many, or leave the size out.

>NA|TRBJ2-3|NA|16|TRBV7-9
CASSPQGRASTDTQYF
TGTGCCAGCAGCCCCCAAGGCAGGGCTAGCACAGATACGCAGTATTTT
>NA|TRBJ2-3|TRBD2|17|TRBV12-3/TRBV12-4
CASSRRLAGGRTDTQYF
TGTGCCAGCAGCCGGAGACTAGCGGGGGGGCGGACAGATACGCAGTATTTT
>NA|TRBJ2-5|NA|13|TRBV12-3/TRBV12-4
CATTVLSEETQYF
TGTGCCACGACAGTTCTAAGTGAAGAGACCCAGTACTTC
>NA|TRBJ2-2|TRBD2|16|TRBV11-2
CASSLSGRAYTGELFF
TGTGCCAGCAGCCTTAGCGGGAGGGCCTACACCGGGGAGCTGTTTTTT
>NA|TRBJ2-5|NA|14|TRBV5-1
CASSFFGMQETQYF
TGCGCCAGCAGCTTTTTTGGAATGCAAGAGACCCAGTACTTC
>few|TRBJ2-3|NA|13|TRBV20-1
CSATITGTDTQYF
TGCAGTGCTACCATTACGGGCACAGATACGCAGTATTTT
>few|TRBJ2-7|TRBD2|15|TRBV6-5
CASSYSRGRAYEQYF
TGTGCCAGCAGTTACTCGAGAGGGAGGGCCTACGAGCAGTACTTC
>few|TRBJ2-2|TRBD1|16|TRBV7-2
CASSPRTGGNTGELFF
TGTGCCAGCAGCCCCCGGACAGGGGGGAACACCGGGGAGCTGTTTTTT
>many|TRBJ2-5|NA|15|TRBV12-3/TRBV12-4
CASSLDGLREETQYF
TGTGCCAGCAGTTTGGATGGACTAAGGGAAGAGACCCAGTACTTC
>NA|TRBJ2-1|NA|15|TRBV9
CASSVGQAPYNEQFF
TGTGCCAGCAGCGTAGGACAGGCCCCCTACAATGAGCAGTTCTTC
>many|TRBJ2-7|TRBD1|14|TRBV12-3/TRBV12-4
CASSPDRAPYEQYF
TGTGCCAGCAGCCCAGACAGGGCCCCCTACGAGCAGTACTTC
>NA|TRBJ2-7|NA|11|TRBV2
CASITLERQYF
TGTGCCAGCATTACCCTAGAAAGGCAGTACTTC
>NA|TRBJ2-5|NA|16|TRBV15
CATSRGRHGRLETQYF
TGTGCCACCAGCAGAGGCCGACACGGGAGATTGGAGACCCAGTACTTC
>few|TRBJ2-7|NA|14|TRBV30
CAWSTPGLTYEQYF
TGTGCCTGGAGTACCCCGGGCCTTACCTACGAGCAGTACTTC
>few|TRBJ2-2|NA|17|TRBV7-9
CASSFRGQGSNTGELFF
TGTGCCAGCAGCTTCCGGGGGCAGGGATCGAACACCGGGGAGCTGTTTTTT
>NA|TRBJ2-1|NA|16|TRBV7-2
CASSFSGRLSYNEQFF
TGTGCCAGCAGCTTTTCTGGGAGGCTCAGTTACAATGAGCAGTTCTTC
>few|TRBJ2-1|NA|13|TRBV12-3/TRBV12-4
CASSLPGLNEQFF
TGTGCCAGCAGTTTACCGGGGTTGAATGAGCAGTTCTTC
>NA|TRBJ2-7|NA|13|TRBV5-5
CASSLDTAYEQYF
TGTGCCAGCAGCTTGGACACAGCCTACGAGCAGTACTTC
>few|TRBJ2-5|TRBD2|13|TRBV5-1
CASRSGLVETQYF
TGCGCCAGCAGATCGGGACTAGTAGAGACCCAGTACTTC